This T cell receptor (beta chain) was sequenced in a study of T cells in Graves' hyperthyroidism and ophthalmopathy. Study findings and constraints: Most clonotypes expanded in thyroid above 0.001 were likewise present in blood. A median about 7 months before onset, the model predicted ophthalmopathy.

Amplified TCR beta CDR3 regions came from RNA transcripts. A first-round RT-PCR of the TCR CDR3 used the HTBI primer set. TCRdb used MiXCR to reprocess the multiplex PCR reads, holding one entry per CDR3 protein. The sample lists about 270,000 distinct CDR3 sequences; around 20% were seen once. Duration under 3 months, a NOSPECS grade of at least 4, and a Clinical Activity Score of at least 3 characterized the ophthalmopathy patients. Any patient presenting with uncontrolled infection, other autoimmune disease, pregnancy or lactation was left out. Germline assignment: CDR1 SGDLS and CDR2 YYNGEE. The CDR3 is 13 residues long. As regards this clonotype: Its cognate antigen is unknown. This may come from a read error, since a much larger clone is one base off.

The sample taken for sequencing was blood. The clonotype originates from a man aged 30 to 39 with Graves' ophthalmopathy. The V call is TRBV9, the J call TRBJ1-1; D possibly corresponds to TRBD1 (6 bases). This chain's CDR3 is CASSAGQITEALF. In DNA, the CDR3 is TGTGCCAGCAGCGCCGGACAGATCACTGAAGCTCTCTTT.